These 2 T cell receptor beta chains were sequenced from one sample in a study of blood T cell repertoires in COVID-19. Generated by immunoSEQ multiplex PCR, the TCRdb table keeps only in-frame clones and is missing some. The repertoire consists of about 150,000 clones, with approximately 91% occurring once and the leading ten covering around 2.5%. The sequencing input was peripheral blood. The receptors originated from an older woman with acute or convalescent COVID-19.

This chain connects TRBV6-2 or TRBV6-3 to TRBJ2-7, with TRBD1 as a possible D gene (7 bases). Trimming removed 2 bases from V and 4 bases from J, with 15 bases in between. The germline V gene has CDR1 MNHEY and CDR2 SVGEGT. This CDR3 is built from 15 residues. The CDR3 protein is CASSYLTGRIYEQYF. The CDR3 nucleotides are TGTGCCAGCAGTTACCTGACAGGGAGGATTTACGAGCAGTACTTC.

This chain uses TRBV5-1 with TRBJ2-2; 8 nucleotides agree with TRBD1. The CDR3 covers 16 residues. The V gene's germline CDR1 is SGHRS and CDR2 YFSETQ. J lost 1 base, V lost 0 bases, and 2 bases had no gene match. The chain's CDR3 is CASSLDGQGNTGELFF. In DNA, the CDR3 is TGCGCCAGCAGCTTGGATGGACAGGGGAACACCGGGGAGCTGTTTTTT.